This is a list of T cell receptor beta chains from one sample in a study of shared clonotypes between healthy human individuals. Data came from immunoSEQ multiplex PCR; TCRdb stores just in-frame clones and leaves some out. The sample records about 320,000 clones, around 87% being singletons. Source material: memory CD8+ T cells sorted from blood. The origin of the receptors is a man aged 18 to 30 in good health. The conserved cysteine and the conserved F or W are not part of the CDR3 here.

j_call | v_call | cdr3_aa
TRBJ1-2 | TRBV28 | ASSSDTNYGYT
TRBJ1-1 | TRBV9 | ASSVGGRASNTEAF
TRBJ1-2 | TRBV4-3 | ASSQGDSLLGYT
TRBJ2-7 | TRBV2 | ASIRTLTYEQY
TRBJ2-1 | TRBV4-1 | ASSQLAGGQNEQF
TRBJ1-1 | TRBV9 | ASSVWQGNTEAF
TRBJ2-1 | TRBV11-2 | ASSLLGIRNEQF
TRBJ2-2 | TRBV6-1 | ASSESLAATGELF
TRBJ2-1 | TRBV28 | ASSTQGVFGEQF
TRBJ2-7 | TRBV7-9 | ASSAKNSRVGQEQY
TRBJ1-5 | TRBV19 | ASSIRDSNQPQH
TRBJ2-3 | TRBV9 | ASSVGVDTQY
TRBJ2-7 | TRBV7-2 | ASSFTGGASTHQQY
TRBJ2-1 | TRBV7-9 | ASSFSQGFNEQF
TRBJ2-1 | TRBV4-1 | ASSPRRTTSGRASNEQF
TRBJ2-5 | TRBV11-2 | ASSLDISGETQY
TRBJ2-7 | TRBV14 | ASSQDIAEQY
TRBJ2-7 | TRBV6-5 | ATGAGFLYEQY
TRBJ2-1 | TRBV6-5 | ASSYGYEQF
TRBJ1-1 | TRBV7-9 | ASQWGDTEAF
TRBJ2-7 | TRBV15 | ATSRDRGGYEQY
TRBJ2-5 | TRBV29-1 | SVSTSGQETQY
TRBJ1-5 | TRBV13 | ASSQYSDRSSGNQPQH
TRBJ2-7 | TRBV11-3 | ASSPGTGGHEQY
TRBJ2-7 | TRBV7-9 | ASSLSLGRQAYEQY
TRBJ1-3 | TRBV7-3 | ASSARTTGNTIY
TRBJ2-1 | TRBV5-4 | ASSQLNEQF
TRBJ1-6 | TRBV28 | ASSLRTRNSPLH
TRBJ2-7 | TRBV7-9 | ASSLMTGQITYEQY
TRBJ2-3 | TRBV7-9 | ASSLKTGFSEDTQY
TRBJ2-3 | TRBV5-1 | ASSDRGIQDTQY
TRBJ2-1 | TRBV7-7 | ASSFEEQGQF
TRBJ1-2 | TRBV27 | ASSLDGQGVDYGYT
TRBJ2-7 | TRBV13 | ASSPGLAGVQYEQY
TRBJ2-1 | TRBV29-1 | SVRERGSSYNEQF
TRBJ1-6 | TRBV5-6 | ASSSNSPLH
TRBJ2-5 | TRBV11-1 | ASSLSSETQY
TRBJ1-1 | TRBV7-3 | ASSPLGVRYTEAF
TRBJ1-5 | TRBV19 | ASTDSAYSNQPQH
TRBJ2-3 | TRBV7-9 | ASSSVGLVRDTQY
TRBJ1-3 | TRBV6-5 | ASSTGPSGNTIY
TRBJ2-5 | TRBV27 | ASSLGRTETQY
TRBJ1-2 | TRBV5-4 | ASSWRGAGGGYT
TRBJ2-5 | TRBV27 | ASIQICGRASETQY
TRBJ1-1 | TRBV6-5 | ASSWTVDTEAF
TRBJ1-2 | TRBV19 | ASSIGAGPGGYT
TRBJ2-5 | TRBV5-4 | ASSLGLAGGGTQY
TRBJ2-7 | TRBV10-3 | AIRGEEPYEQY
TRBJ2-1 | TRBV12-5 | ASGSPGGGAVHEQF
TRBJ2-3 | TRBV10-2 | ASSGTSGGADTQY